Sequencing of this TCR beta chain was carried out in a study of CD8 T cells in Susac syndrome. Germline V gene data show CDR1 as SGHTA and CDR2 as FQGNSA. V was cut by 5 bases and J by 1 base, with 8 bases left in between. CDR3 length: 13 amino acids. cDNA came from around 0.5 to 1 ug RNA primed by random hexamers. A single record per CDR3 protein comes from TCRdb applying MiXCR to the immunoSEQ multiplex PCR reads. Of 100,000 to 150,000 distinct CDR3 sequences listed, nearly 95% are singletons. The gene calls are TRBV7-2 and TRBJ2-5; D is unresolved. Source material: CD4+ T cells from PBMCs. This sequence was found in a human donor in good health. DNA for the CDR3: TGTGCCAGCAGCCGAAAATTCCAAGAGACCCAGTACTTC. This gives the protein CASSRKFQETQYF.